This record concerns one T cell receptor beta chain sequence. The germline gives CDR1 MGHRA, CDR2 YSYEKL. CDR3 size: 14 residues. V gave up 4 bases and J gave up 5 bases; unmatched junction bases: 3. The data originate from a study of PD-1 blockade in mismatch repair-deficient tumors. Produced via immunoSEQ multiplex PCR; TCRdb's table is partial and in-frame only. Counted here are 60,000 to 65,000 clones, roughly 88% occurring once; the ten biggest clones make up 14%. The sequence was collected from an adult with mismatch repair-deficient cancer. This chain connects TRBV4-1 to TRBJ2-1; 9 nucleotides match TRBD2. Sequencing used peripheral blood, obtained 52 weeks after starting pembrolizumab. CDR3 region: CASSRGLANNEQFF. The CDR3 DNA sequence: TGCGCCAGCAGCCGCGGACTAGCGAACAATGAGCAGTTCTTC.